This TCR beta chain was captured by sequencing in a study of blood T cell repertoires in COVID-19. The CDR3 is 15 amino acids. CDR1 is MNHEY, CDR2 SMNVEV, per germline (reference sequence). Trimming cost V 8 bases and J 7 bases; bases outside gene matches: 11. In the 2 weeks before study entry, exposed participants met a COVID-19 case, which was PCR-confirmed or clinician-diagnosed. The protocol was immunoSEQ multiplex PCR, while the TCRdb copy is restricted to in-frame clones and leaves out a portion. Of 350,000 to 450,000 clones detected, roughly nine tenths appear once; the ten largest clones hold about 0.9%.

The receptor comes from a woman between 40 and 55 years old who had been exposed to COVID-19. Sequencing was done on a sample of PBMCs or T cells enriched from blood (not recorded which). J is TRBJ1-6 and V is TRBV27; 7 bases agree with TRBD1. CDR3 in DNA: TGTGCCAGCGCCCCCTTGGGACAGATAAATTCACCCCTCCACTTT. It specifies CASAPLGQINSPLHF.